This TCR beta chain was identified during a study of T cell changes during pregnancy in multiple sclerosis. The V end was cut by 4 bases, the J end by 2 bases, with 16 bases between. Germline lookup yields CDR1 SGHNT and CDR2 YYREEE (reference sequence). This CDR3 comprises 15 residues. The method was immunoSEQ multiplex PCR; TCRdb's version includes in-frame clones alone and lacks a portion of them. The sample has about 60,000 clones, more than 75% seen once. The material sequenced was peripheral blood, taken in the second trimester of pregnancy. This sequence joins TRBV5-4 and TRBJ2-7; tentatively, D is TRBD2 (5 bases). This receptor was identified in a female donor with multiple sclerosis, enrolled in a pregnancy study. The CDR3 is CASSAQLVYPYEQYF. The CDR3 bases are TGTGCCAGCAGCGCACAACTAGTTTACCCCTACGAGCAGTACTTC.